The 27 T cell receptor beta chains presented below share a single source sample, sequenced in a study of cytomegalovirus exposure and HLA in healthy donors. It was with 60 Vbeta and 13 Jbeta primers that the PCR ran. This table comes from immunoSEQ multiplex PCR, and its TCRdb copy is limited to in-frame clones, with some not included. This sample has more than 150,000 clones; 65% to 80% occur once, and the top ten carry roughly 2.5%. The sequenced material came from PBMCs. These receptors originate from a woman aged 25 to 39 in good health and CMV-seropositive.

This clone was observed a few times. The chain is built from TRBV4-3 and TRBJ2-6; D remains ambiguous. V shed 0 bases and J shed 0 bases, with 9 bases lying between them. There are 17 residues in the CDR3. Germline-derived CDR1 and CDR2 are LGHNA and YSLEER. CDR3 in DNA: TGCGCCAGCAGCCAAGATCTTGCGAGCTCTGGGGCCAACGTCCTGACTTTC. Translated: CASSQDLASSGANVLTF.

The CDR3 loop reads CASSAGGGRDYTF. CDR3 nucleotides: TGTGCCAGCAGCGCCGGAGGGGGCCGGGACTACACCTTC. The chain recombines TRBV13 with TRBJ1-2; 7 bases fit TRBD1. Germline V gene lookup returns CDR1 PRHDT and CDR2 FYEKMQ (reference sequence). The length of the CDR3 is 13 residues. The junction had 10 bases not matched to a gene; V was cut back by 5 bases and J by 10 bases.

The chain couples TRBV5-4 to TRBJ2-5; TRBD2 matches 11 bases. J was trimmed by 4 bases and V by 3 bases; bases with no gene match: 8. This CDR3 is 16 amino acids long. Germline CDR1 is SGHNT and CDR2 is YYREEE (reference sequence). The CDR3 is CASSYGTSGRGETQYF. For the CDR3, the DNA is TGTGCCAGCAGCTACGGGACTAGCGGCCGAGGAGAGACCCAGTACTTC.

The chain links TRBV2 to TRBJ1-1; a possible D gene is TRBD1 (5 bases). CDR1 and CDR2 (germline): SNHLY, FYNNEI. CDR3 size: 16 residues. Trimming removed 3 bases at V and 1 base at J, with 15 bases between. CDR3 sequence: CASSDRAGRGNTEAFF. In nucleotides, the CDR3 is TGTGCCAGCAGTGATCGGGCGGGGCGGGGGAACACTGAAGCTTTCTTT. The full variable domain, with the rest looked up from reference TRBV2 and TRBJ1-1, is EPEVTQTPSHQVTQMGQEVILRCVPISNHLYFYWYRQILGQKVEFLVSFYNNEISEKSEIFDDQFSVERPDGSNFTLKIRSTKLEDSAMYFCASSDRAGRGNTEAFFGQGTRLTVV.

V usage is TRBV7-9 and J usage is TRBJ2-2, with a weak D call TRBD1 (5 bases). Germline V gene data show CDR1 as SEHNR and CDR2 as FQNEAQ (reference sequence). Trimming took off 0 bases at V and 3 bases at J, with 8 bases between the two ends. The CDR3 has 15 residues. The CDR3 here is CASSLARDDTGELFF. In nucleotides, the CDR3 is TGTGCCAGCAGCTTAGCCAGGGATGACACCGGGGAGCTGTTTTTT.

The count of this clone is one. The J gene is TRBJ2-3, the V gene TRBV9, with 7 bases matching TRBD2. The V gene's germline CDR1 is SGDLS and CDR2 YYNGEE. This CDR3 spans 15 amino acids. The V gene end was trimmed by 3 bases and the J gene end by 2 bases; junction bases not matched to a gene: 6. CDR3 sequence: CASSATGTITDTQYF. DNA of the CDR3: TGTGCCAGCAGCGCGACCGGGACTATCACAGATACGCAGTATTTT.

The chain is built from TRBV28 and TRBJ1-2; no firm D call. The CDR3 has 13 amino acids. V was pared by 1 base and J by 6 bases, with 9 bases between. Per the germline V gene, CDR1 is MDHEN and CDR2 is SYDVKM. In DNA, the CDR3 is TGTGCCAGCAGTTTATCGTCTTCCGATGGCTACACCTTC. As protein: CASSLSSSDGYTF.

The chain carries TRBV10-2 and TRBJ1-5; no definite D call. V gave up 3 bases and J gave up 0 bases, with 12 bases separating them. Germline V lookup: CDR1 WSHSY, CDR2 SAAADI. This CDR3 spans 16 amino acids. As DNA, the CDR3 is TGCGCCAGCAGTGAAATTGGTCTATATAGCAATCAGCCCCAGCATTTT. Translating it yields CASSEIGLYSNQPQHF.

The rearrangement links TRBV6-6 to TRBJ1-1, with D possibly being TRBD1 (5 bases). The V end lost 0 bases, the J end lost 7 bases, and 9 bases lay between the germline ends. This CDR3 has 13 amino acids. The germline gives CDR1 MNHNY, CDR2 SVGAGI (reference sequence). The CDR3 sequence: CASSYSPGGEAFF. The CDR3 coding sequence is TGTGCCAGCAGTTACTCCCCCGGGGGTGAAGCTTTCTTT.

The V gene is TRBV28, the J gene TRBJ1-6, with 8 bases lining up with TRBD1. The V gene's germline CDR1 is MDHEN and CDR2 SYDVKM. V was pared by 7 bases and J by 10 bases, with 9 bases of the junction left unmatched. There are 14 residues in the CDR3. The CDR3 here is CASTGGQAGSPLHF. The CDR3, as DNA: TGTGCCAGCACTGGGGGACAGGCTGGGTCACCCCTCCACTTT.

The chain links TRBV11-3 to TRBJ2-3; 9 positions agree with TRBD1. This CDR3 contains 16 residues. Germline V CDR1 and CDR2: SGHNT, YENEEA. V trimming: 5 bases; J trimming: 5 bases; junction bases outside the gene matches: 11. Here the CDR3 DNA reads TGTGCCAGCAGCCTCAATACCGGGACAGGGTTAGATACGCAGTATTTT. It specifies CASSLNTGTGLDTQYF.

In its sample, this clone was seen a few times. The CDR3 bases are TGTGCCAGCAGTTTCCTACAGGTATCAGACAATCAGCCCCAGCATTTT. Translating gives CASSFLQVSDNQPQHF. The chain uses TRBV27 and TRBJ1-5; weak D call: TRBD1 (5 bases). Between the trimmed V and J ends, which lost 3 bases and 3 bases, there was a span of 15 bases. The CDR3 length is 16 residues. Germline lookup yields CDR1 MNHEY and CDR2 SMNVEV (reference sequence).

The gene calls are TRBV28 and TRBJ1-2, with a possible D match to TRBD1 (5 bases). Germline CDR1 reads MDHEN; CDR2 reads SYDVKM. V shed 8 bases and J shed 7 bases, with 20 bases lying between them. There are 14 residues in the CDR3. The CDR3 nucleotides are TGTGCCAGCGTTATTCCAGGGACGCGGGGTGGCTACACCTTC. Its translation is CASVIPGTRGGYTF.

The chain uses TRBV5-1 and TRBJ2-1; 8 bases map to TRBD1. This CDR3 spans 16 amino acids. Trimming removed 0 bases from V and 0 bases from J; junction bases left unmatched: 2. Germline lookup yields CDR1 SGHRS and CDR2 YFSETQ. CDR3 amino acids: CASSLAGQGSYNEQFF. In nucleotides, the CDR3 is TGCGCCAGCAGCTTGGCCGGACAGGGCTCCTACAATGAGCAGTTCTTC. Supplemented by reference TRBV5-1 and TRBJ2-1, the full variable domain reads KAGVTQTPRYLIKTRGQQVTLSCSPISGHRSVSWYQQTPGQGLQFLFEYFSETQRNKGNFPGRFSGRQFSNSRSEMNVSTLELGDSALYLCASSLAGQGSYNEQFFGPGTRLTVL.

With regard to this clone: This sample also contains other DNA sequences that code for the same CDR3. The rearrangement joins TRBV6-4 to TRBJ2-3; 10 positions match TRBD2. The CDR3 loop spans 16 amino acids. The junction had 4 bases not matched to a gene; V was cut back by 3 bases and J by 1 base. Per the germline V gene, CDR1 is MRHNA and CDR2 is SNTAGT. The CDR3 protein is CASSEGLAGGTDTQYF. The CDR3 region has the DNA TGTGCCAGCAGTGAAGGGCTAGCGGGGGGCACAGATACGCAGTATTTT.

The chain recombines TRBV29-1 with TRBJ2-5; 9 bases align to TRBD1. The J call could be wrong; TRBJ2-7 is a better fit for the DNA end. CDR3 size: 14 residues. Germline lookup yields CDR1 SQVTM and CDR2 ANQGSEA. This CDR3 is CSAAGGQGTDEQYF. In DNA, the CDR3 is TGCAGCGCCGCTGGGGGACAGGGTACCGACGAGCAGTACTTC.

This chain connects TRBV4-3 to TRBJ2-5, with a tentative D call TRBD2 (5 bases). Trimming left V 0 bases short and J 10 bases short, with 9 bases between. Germline V lookup: CDR1 LGHNA, CDR2 YSLEER. The CDR3 consists of 12 residues. CDR3 in amino acids: CASSQDDRGQYF. The CDR3 DNA is TGCGCCAGCAGCCAAGATGATCGGGGCCAGTACTTC.

The rearrangement uses TRBV5-4 and TRBJ2-5; 8 bases line up with TRBD1. CDR3 length: 13 amino acids. Germline CDR1 is SGHNT and CDR2 is YYREEE (reference sequence). V shed 2 bases and J 5 bases; nucleotides not matched to a gene: 2. The CDR3: CASSFTGGETQYF. CDR3 bases: TGTGCCAGCAGCTTCACAGGGGGGGAGACCCAGTACTTC.

The chain recombines TRBV6-5 with TRBJ2-2; D uncertain. The CDR3 has 12 amino acids. Trimming took off 6 bases at V and 5 bases at J, with 7 bases between the two ends. CDR1 MNHEY and CDR2 SVGAGI come from the germline V gene. CDR3 bases: TGTGCCAGCAGCAGACAAACCGGGGAGCTGTTTTTT. This gives the protein CASSRQTGELFF.

A few counts support this clone. In nucleotides, the CDR3 is TGTGCCAGCCAAGGAGGACAAACAGGGGGTGGGCAGCCCCAGCATTTT. Protein product: CASQGGQTGGGQPQHF. This chain joins TRBV19 and TRBJ1-5; TRBD1 matches at 8 bases. Looked up from germline, CDR1 is LNHDA and CDR2 is SQIVND (reference sequence). This CDR3 has 16 amino acids. Unmatched junction bases numbered 17, after V lost 9 bases and J lost 7 bases.

V gene TRBV6-5 combines with J gene TRBJ1-3; TRBD1 matches 7 bases. The CDR3 has 15 residues. Germline trimming cut 6 bases from V and 0 bases from J; bases unmatched to any gene: 5. Germline V gene data show CDR1 as MNHEY and CDR2 as SVGAGI. This chain's CDR3 is CASSRQGYSGNTIYF. The CDR3 DNA reads TGTGCCAGCAGCCGACAGGGATACTCTGGAAACACCATATATTTT.

V and J are TRBV7-6 and TRBJ1-4, with D possibly being TRBD1 (5 bases). V was shortened by 6 bases and J by 0 bases, with 17 bases between the two germline ends. This CDR3 has 17 amino acids. Germline loops: CDR1 SGHVS, CDR2 FNYEAQ. As DNA, the CDR3 is TGTGCCAGCAGTCCGAGGCAGGGCCTCGCAACTAATGAAAAACTGTTTTTT. It translates to CASSPRQGLATNEKLFF. The variable domain in full, with the rest retrieved from reference TRBV7-6 and TRBJ1-4, is GAGVSQSPRYKVTKRGQDVALRCDPISGHVSLYWYRQALGQGPEFLTYFNYEAQQDKSGLPNDRFSAERPEGSISTLTIQRTEQRDSAMYRCASSPRQGLATNEKLFFGSGTQLSVL.

The chain recombines TRBV7-2 with TRBJ2-3, with TRBD1 matching 9 bases. Germline V gene data show CDR1 as SGHTA and CDR2 as FQGNSA. The ends lost 4 bases at V and 3 bases at J; junction bases unmatched: 11. This CDR3 comprises 17 residues. CDR3 sequence: CASSSRRQGVGTDTQYF. The CDR3 DNA follows: TGTGCCAGCAGCTCCAGGCGACAGGGGGTAGGGACAGATACGCAGTATTTT.

This chain joins TRBV4-2 and TRBJ1-1; TRBD1 agrees at 7 bases. The germline gives CDR1 LGHNA, CDR2 YNFKEQ. The CDR3 extends over 13 amino acids. The trim removed 1 base at V and 8 bases at J, leaving 4 bases unmatched. CDR3 sequence reads: CASSQGRDSEAFF. CDR3 DNA: TGTGCCAGCAGCCAAGGCCGGGACAGCGAAGCTTTCTTT.

This clone was detected once. V is TRBV13 and J is TRBJ2-3, with 7 bases lining up with TRBD1. The germline gives CDR1 PRHDT, CDR2 FYEKMQ (reference sequence). The CDR3 spans 18 residues. Trimming at V came to 5 bases and at J to 3 bases, leaving 17 bases not matched to a gene. In DNA form, the CDR3 reads TGTGCCAGCAGCCACCACCTCAGACCGGGACAGACAACAGATACGCAGTATTTT. It specifies CASSHHLRPGQTTDTQYF. Full variable domain (outside the CDR3, taken from reference TRBV13 and TRBJ2-3): AAGVIQSPRHLIKEKRETATLKCYPIPRHDTVYWYQQGPGQDPQFLISFYEKMQSDKGSIPDRFSAQQFSDYHSELNMSSLELGDSALYFCASSHHLRPGQTTDTQYFGPGTRLTVL.

The V call is TRBV28, the J call TRBJ2-7; TRBD2 matches 9 bases. This CDR3 spans 15 amino acids. After removal of 6 bases from V and 1 base from J, the junction contained 7 bases not matched to a gene. Germline V gene sequence: CDR1 MDHEN, CDR2 SYDVKM. This CDR3 reads CASSAQSGGSYEQYF. The CDR3 DNA reads TGTGCCAGCAGCGCTCAAAGCGGGGGGTCCTACGAGCAGTACTTC.

This clone was counted a few times. V and J are TRBV10-1 and TRBJ2-2; no clear D. Trimming shortened V by 6 bases and J by 0 bases, and 2 bases separated the two germline ends. CDR3 size: 12 residues. Looked up from germline, CDR1 is WNHNN and CDR2 is SYGVQD (reference sequence). The CDR3 sequence is CASSANTGELFF. The CDR3 bases are TGCGCCAGCAGCGCGAACACCGGGGAGCTGTTTTTT.